This T cell receptor beta chain was found in a study of blood T cell repertoires in COVID-19. J lost 2 bases, V lost 2 bases, and 11 bases had no gene match. The germline CDR1 and CDR2 sequences are MNHEY and SVGEGT. This CDR3 comprises 18 residues. Data came from immunoSEQ multiplex PCR; TCRdb stores just in-frame clones and leaves some out. The top ten hold 3% to 3.5% of the sample, which has about 250,000 clones, roughly nine tenths seen once. Sample: peripheral blood. This sequence was found in a man between 18 and 29 years old with active or convalescent COVID-19. The rearrangement links TRBV6-2 or TRBV6-3 to TRBJ2-7, with 11 bases that match TRBD2. CDR3 coding DNA: TGTGCCAGCAGTTACATTCTAGCGGGAGGATTGATTACCTACGAGCAGTACTTC. It translates to CASSYILAGGLITYEQYF.